This T cell receptor beta chain was recovered during a study of early T cells in non-severe SARS-CoV-2 infection. Study context: With bulk RNA from unsorted whole blood as input, sequencing yielded unpaired chains.

Details on this clonotype: Its antigen is still unknown.

Unique molecular identifiers were attached to individual cDNA molecules. Each CDR3 protein gets one entry after TCRdb re-called the 5' RACE reads with MiXCR. The table has about 100,000 distinct CDR3 sequences, about 13% seen once. The study, taken as a whole, reports: Missing private and CD4 specificities, VDJdb matching favored anti-spike CD8 responses.

Germline-derived CDR1 and CDR2 are MNHEY and SVGEGT. The V segment lost 6 bases and the J segment 0 bases; nucleotides outside the gene matches: 15. CDR3 length equals 19 residues. The sequence was obtained from an adult who was a healthcare worker with PCR-confirmed SARS-CoV-2 infection or an uninfected control (not recorded which). V usage is TRBV6-2 or TRBV6-3 and J usage is TRBJ2-2, with 8 bases matching TRBD1. The sequencing input was whole blood. The CDR3 is CASSRLDQTGATNTGELFF. The CDR3 DNA reads TGTGCCAGCAGCCGTTTAGACCAGACAGGGGCTACGAACACCGGGGAGCTGTTTTTT.